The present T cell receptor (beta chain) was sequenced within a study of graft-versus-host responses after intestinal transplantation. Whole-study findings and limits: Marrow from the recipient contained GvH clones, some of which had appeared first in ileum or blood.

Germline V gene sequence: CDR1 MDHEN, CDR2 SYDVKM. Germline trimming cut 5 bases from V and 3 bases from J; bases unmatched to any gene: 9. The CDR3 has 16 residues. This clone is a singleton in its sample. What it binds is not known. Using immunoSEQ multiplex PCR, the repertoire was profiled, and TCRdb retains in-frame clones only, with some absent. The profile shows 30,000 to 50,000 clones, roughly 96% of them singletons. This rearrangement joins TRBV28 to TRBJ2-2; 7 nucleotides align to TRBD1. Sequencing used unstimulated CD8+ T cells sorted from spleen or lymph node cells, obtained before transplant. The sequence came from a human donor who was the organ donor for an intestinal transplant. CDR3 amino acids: CASSPWTGWDTGELFF. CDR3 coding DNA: TGTGCCAGCAGTCCATGGACAGGTTGGGACACCGGGGAGCTGTTTTTT.